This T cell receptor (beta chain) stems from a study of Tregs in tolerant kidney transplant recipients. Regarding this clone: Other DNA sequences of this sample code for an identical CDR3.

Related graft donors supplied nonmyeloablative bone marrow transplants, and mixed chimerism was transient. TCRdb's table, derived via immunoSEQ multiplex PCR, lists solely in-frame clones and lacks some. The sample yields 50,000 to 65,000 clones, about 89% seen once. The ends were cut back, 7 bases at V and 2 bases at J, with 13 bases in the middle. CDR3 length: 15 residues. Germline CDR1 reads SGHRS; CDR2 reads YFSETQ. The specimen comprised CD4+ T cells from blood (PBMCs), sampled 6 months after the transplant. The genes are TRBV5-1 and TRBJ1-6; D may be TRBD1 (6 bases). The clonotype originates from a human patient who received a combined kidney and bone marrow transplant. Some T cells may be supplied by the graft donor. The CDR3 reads CASRLGGAYNSPLHF. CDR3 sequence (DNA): TGCGCCAGCCGGTTGGGGGGCGCCTATAATTCACCCCTCCACTTT.